The rows below give T cell receptor beta chains drawn from one sample of a study of T-cell reconstitution after alpha-beta-depleted transplantation in children. TCRdb used MiXCR to reprocess the PCR reads, holding one entry per CDR3 protein. Found here are 800,000 to 1,000,000 distinct CDR3 sequences, around 30% of them singletons; the top ten hold approximately 30%. Material: PBMCs, mostly from graft donor cells, obtained 360 days after TCRalphabeta/CD19-depleted stem cell transplant. All receptors come from a boy in the first two years of life who had a stem cell transplant for SCID, so the T cells may come from the graft donor. The CDR3 runs from the conserved cysteine through the conserved F or W. Fields, in order: V gene, clone size, D gene, J gene, CDR3 protein, CDR3 DNA. D genes are given only for firm matches. Size tells how often a clone was seen (once, few, many) or the class of an expanded clone, and some rows leave it out.

TRBV21-1	.	.	TRBJ1-1	CASSKSVGQGVTEAFF	TGTGCCAGCAGCAAGTCGGTGGGACAGGGAGTCACTGAAGCTTTCTTT
TRBV5-1	few	.	TRBJ1-1	CASSPEPGGTEAFF	TGCGCCAGCAGCCCTGAGCCAGGTGGCACTGAAGCTTTCTTT
TRBV4-1	.	.	TRBJ2-1	CASSQEVPNPYNEQFF	TGCGCCAGCAGCCAAGAGGTCCCAAACCCCTACAATGAGCAGTTCTTC
TRBV3-1	.	.	TRBJ1-1	CASSQRGVWTAHEAFF	TGTGCCAGCAGCCAACGGGGGGTGTGGACAGCCCATGAAGCTTTCTTT
TRBV20-1	.	.	TRBJ1-6	CSARTGAGNSPLHF	TGCAGTGCTAGAACGGGGGCGGGTAATTCACCCCTCCACTTT
TRBV3-1	.	.	TRBJ2-5	CASSQAKGAQYF	TGTGCCAGCAGCCAGGCCAAAGGGGCCCAGTACTTC
TRBV4-1	few	.	TRBJ2-3	CASSQEVDSYLKDTQYF	TGCGCCAGCAGCCAAGAAGTGGACAGTTACTTAAAAGATACGCAGTATTTT
TRBV2	few	TRBD1	TRBJ2-4	CASSNYGTGRFRHF	TGTGCCAGCAGTAACTACGGGACAGGGAGGTTTCGGCACTTC
TRBV4-2	few	.	TRBJ2-5	CASSQDLTDIETQYF	TGTGCCAGCAGCCAAGATCTTACGGACATTGAGACCCAGTACTTC
TRBV20-1	.	.	TRBJ2-1	CSARPGALNEQFF	TGCAGTGCTAGACCGGGGGCCCTCAATGAGCAGTTCTTC
TRBV10-2	.	.	TRBJ2-5	CASSEGPFQTQYF	TGCGCCAGCAGTGAGGGCCCTTTTCAGACCCAGTACTTC
TRBV29-1	.	.	TRBJ2-7	CSVLATSVGELHEQYF	TGCAGCGTCCTCGCCACCTCGGTAGGGGAGCTCCACGAGCAGTACTTC
TRBV6-1	many	TRBD1	TRBJ1-1	CASTRTGSFSRADAFF	TGTGCCAGCACAAGGACAGGTTCCTTTTCCCGAGCAGATGCTTTCTTT
TRBV20-1	few	TRBD2	TRBJ2-7	CSAQSFGTSGGYEQYF	TGCAGTGCCCAAAGCTTTGGGACTAGCGGGGGATACGAGCAGTACTTC
TRBV10-3	.	TRBD1	TRBJ1-6	CAISAPDRGVPALHF	TGTGCCATCAGCGCTCCGGACAGGGGCGTCCCCGCCCTCCACTTT
TRBV30	.	.	TRBJ2-1	CAWSPILNEQFF	TGTGCCTGGAGTCCCATCCTCAATGAGCAGTTCTTC
TRBV20-1	.	.	TRBJ2-7	CSAKNILVDEQYF	TGCAGTGCTAAGAACATTCTTGTCGACGAGCAGTACTTC
TRBV7-2	few	TRBD1	TRBJ2-2	CASSLLGQGFHGELFF	TGTGCCAGCAGCTTACTGGGACAGGGCTTCCACGGGGAGCTGTTTTTT
TRBV2	many	.	TRBJ2-7	CASSEALLNSSPSYEQYF	TGTGCCAGCAGTGAAGCGCTGTTAAACAGCAGCCCTAGCTACGAGCAGTACTTC
TRBV13	once	TRBD1	TRBJ1-1	CASSLDRTGLNTEAFF	TGTGCCAGCAGCTTAGACCGGACAGGATTGAACACTGAAGCTTTCTTT
TRBV5-1	few	TRBD2	TRBJ2-3	CASSLEAGGGPDTQYF	TGCGCCAGCAGCTTGGAGGCGGGCGGGGGACCGGATACGCAGTATTTT
TRBV11-3	many	TRBD1	TRBJ2-1	CASSLEGTALNEQFF	TGTGCCAGCAGCTTAGAGGGGACAGCCCTCAATGAGCAGTTCTTC
TRBV29-1	.	TRBD1	TRBJ2-1	CSVRDSYYNEQFF	TGCAGCGTTCGGGACAGCTATTACAATGAGCAGTTCTTC
TRBV15	few	TRBD1	TRBJ2-4	CATSREKTGAKNIQYF	TGTGCCACCAGCCGAGAAAAGACAGGGGCCAAAAACATTCAGTACTTC
TRBV2	.	.	TRBJ2-1	CASREGLPSEQFF	TGTGCCAGCAGAGAGGGACTTCCGAGCGAGCAGTTCTTC
TRBV10-2	few	TRBD2	TRBJ2-7	CASSEGFLAGNYEQYF	TGCGCCAGCAGTGAGGGGTTTCTAGCGGGGAATTACGAGCAGTACTTC
TRBV24-1	few	.	TRBJ2-5	CATSDSSETQYF	TGTGCCACCAGTGATTCCTCGGAGACCCAGTACTTC
TRBV20-1	few	.	TRBJ2-3	CSARPSGAAQYF	TGCAGTGCTAGACCCTCGGGGGCGGCGCAGTATTTT
TRBV5-1	.	.	TRBJ2-1	CASSHAQGPVSYNEQFF	TGCGCCAGCAGCCACGCCCAGGGACCAGTCTCCTACAATGAGCAGTTCTTC
TRBV7-2	few	.	TRBJ2-7	CASSFSRGPSYEQYF	TGTGCCAGCAGCTTTTCCAGGGGACCAAGCTACGAGCAGTACTTC
TRBV9	few	TRBD2	TRBJ2-1	CASSVGEMNPSGGYNEQFF	TGTGCCAGCAGCGTAGGAGAAATGAACCCTAGCGGGGGGTACAATGAGCAGTTCTTC
TRBV7-2	few	.	TRBJ2-3	CASSPQIGAGMDTQYF	TGTGCCAGCAGCCCCCAGATTGGCGCAGGCATGGATACGCAGTATTTT
TRBV11-2	.	.	TRBJ1-1	CASSLDYPGVGAFF	TGTGCCAGCAGCTTAGATTATCCCGGGGTCGGAGCTTTCTTT
TRBV20-1	.	.	TRBJ2-7	CSADRGATYEQYF	TGCAGTGCCGACCGGGGGGCGACCTACGAGCAGTACTTC
TRBV5-5	few	TRBD2	TRBJ2-7	CASSLSWTSGGYEQYF	TGTGCCAGCAGCTTGTCTTGGACTAGCGGGGGGTACGAGCAGTACTTC
TRBV30	.	TRBD1	TRBJ2-3	CACGQGIGDTQYF	TGTGCCTGCGGACAGGGGATAGGGGATACGCAGTATTTT
TRBV5-1	.	.	TRBJ2-1	CASSLGSTALGEQFF	TGCGCCAGCAGCTTGGGCTCGACCGCTCTCGGTGAGCAGTTCTTC
TRBV5-1	.	TRBD1	TRBJ2-5	CASSSQGTGLSSTQYF	TGCGCCAGCAGCTCGCAGGGGACAGGGTTATCATCGACCCAGTACTTC
TRBV4-1	few	TRBD2	TRBJ2-7	CASSQGAAGLAGPYEQYF	TGCGCCAGCAGCCAAGGGGCCGCTGGACTAGCGGGACCCTACGAGCAGTACTTC
TRBV28	many	.	TRBJ2-2	CASSFPPGFGELFF	TGTGCCAGCAGTTTCCCCCCAGGGTTCGGGGAGCTGTTTTTT
TRBV4-1	few	.	TRBJ2-5	CASSRGVMETQYF	TGCGCCAGCAGCCGGGGGGTAATGGAGACCCAGTACTTC
TRBV6-2/TRBV6-3	.	.	TRBJ2-3	CASSYGTRYTQYF	TGTGCCAGCAGTTACGGGACCCGATATACGCAGTATTTT
TRBV5-1	.	TRBD2	TRBJ2-1	CASSPGLAGAPSSYNEQFF	TGCGCCAGCAGCCCGGGACTAGCGGGGGCCCCCAGCTCCTACAATGAGCAGTTCTTC
TRBV12-3/TRBV12-4	once	TRBD1	TRBJ2-5	CASSRDRVAETQYF	TGTGCCAGCAGTCGCGACAGGGTAGCAGAGACCCAGTACTTC
TRBV12-3/TRBV12-4	.	.	TRBJ2-1	CASSLVGRVEQFF	TGTGCCAGCAGTTTAGTAGGACGTGTTGAGCAGTTCTTC